This TCR beta chain was obtained from a study of shared clonotypes between healthy human individuals. Whole-study context: The composition of the donors was a couple of women and a few men aged 18 to 49. Study observations and caveats: Expectations were that clonotype sharing among donors would be affected by sequencing depth.

Details on this clone: Its specificity is not known.

The replicate PCRs on unsorted PBMC were given approximately 300 ng DNA, which is tens of thousands of T cell genomes. Unsorted PBMC DNA sequencing spanned ten immunoSEQ deep assay plates. Measured with immunoSEQ multiplex PCR; TCRdb has only the in-frame clones, and not every one. This sample carries about 490,000 clones, roughly 80% of them seen once, and the ten largest clones take roughly an eighth. This CDR3 comprises 16 residues. Per the germline V gene, CDR1 is SGDLS and CDR2 is YYNGEE. V lost 5 bases to trimming and J lost 7 bases, with 22 bases between them. This clonotype was obtained from a woman aged 35 to 49 in good health. Some clones in this sample may be carry-over from other donors' samples. The V and J genes are TRBV9 and TRBJ2-1; D possibly corresponds to TRBD2 (6 bases). The sequencing sample was made of PBMCs. As DNA, the CDR3 is TGTGCCAGCAGTCCTACCGGGACTTCCTCACGGAATGAGCAGTTCTTC. It codes for CASSPTGTSSRNEQFF.